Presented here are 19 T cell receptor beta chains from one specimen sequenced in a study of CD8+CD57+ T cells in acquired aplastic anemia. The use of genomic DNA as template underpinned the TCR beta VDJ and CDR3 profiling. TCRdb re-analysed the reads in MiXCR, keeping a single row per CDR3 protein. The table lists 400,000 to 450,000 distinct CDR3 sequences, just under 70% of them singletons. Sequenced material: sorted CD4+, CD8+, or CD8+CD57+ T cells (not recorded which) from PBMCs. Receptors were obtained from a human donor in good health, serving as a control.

CDR3 bases: TGTGCCAGCTCCCGAGTCAGCAATCAGCCCCAGCATTTT. Its protein is CASSRVSNQPQHF. J is TRBJ1-5 and V is TRBV6-6; D is undetermined. The V gene's germline CDR1 is MNHNY and CDR2 SVGAGI (reference sequence). CDR3 length equals 13 residues. Deletions cut 8 bases from V and 1 base from J, with 9 bases between.

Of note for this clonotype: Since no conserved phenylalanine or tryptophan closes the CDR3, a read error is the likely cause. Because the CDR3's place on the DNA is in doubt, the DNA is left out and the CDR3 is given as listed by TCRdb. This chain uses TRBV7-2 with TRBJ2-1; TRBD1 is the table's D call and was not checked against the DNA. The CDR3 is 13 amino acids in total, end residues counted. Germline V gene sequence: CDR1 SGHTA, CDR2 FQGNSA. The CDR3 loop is CASSTNRIRETQY.

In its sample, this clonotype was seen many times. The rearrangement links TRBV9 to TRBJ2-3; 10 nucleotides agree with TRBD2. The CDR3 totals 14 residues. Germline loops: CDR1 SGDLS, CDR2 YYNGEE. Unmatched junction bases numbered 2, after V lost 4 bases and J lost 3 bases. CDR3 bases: TGTGCCAGCAGCCAACTAGCGGGGACAGATACGCAGTATTTT. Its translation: CASSQLAGTDTQYF.

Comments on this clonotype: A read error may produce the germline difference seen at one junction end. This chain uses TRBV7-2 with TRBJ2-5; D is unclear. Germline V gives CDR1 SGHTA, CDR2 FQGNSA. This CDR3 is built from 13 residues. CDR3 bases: TGCGCCAGCAGCCACGATCGAGGTGCGACCCAGTACTTT. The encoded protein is CASSHDRGATQYF.

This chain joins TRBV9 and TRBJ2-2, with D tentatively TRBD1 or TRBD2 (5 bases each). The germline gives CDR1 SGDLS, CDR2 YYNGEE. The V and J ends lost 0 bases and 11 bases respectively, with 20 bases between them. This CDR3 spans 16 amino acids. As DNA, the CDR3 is TGTGCCAGCAGCGTAGACGAGGGGATGTCCTACAATGAGCTGTTTTTT. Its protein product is CASSVDEGMSYNELFF.

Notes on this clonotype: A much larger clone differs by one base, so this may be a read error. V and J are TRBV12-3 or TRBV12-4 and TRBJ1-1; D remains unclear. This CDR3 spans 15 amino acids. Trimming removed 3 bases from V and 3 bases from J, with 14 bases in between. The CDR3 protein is CASSFAGVIYTEAFF. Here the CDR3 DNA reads TGTGCCAGCAGTTTCGCGGGCGTAATTTACACTGAAGCTTTCTTT.

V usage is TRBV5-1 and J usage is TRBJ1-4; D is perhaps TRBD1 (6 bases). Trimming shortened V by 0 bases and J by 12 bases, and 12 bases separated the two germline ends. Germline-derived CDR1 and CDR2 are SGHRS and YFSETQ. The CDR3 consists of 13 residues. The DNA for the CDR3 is TGCGCCAGCAGCTTGGCGAACGGGGGGCAACTGTTTTTT. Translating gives CASSLANGGQLFF. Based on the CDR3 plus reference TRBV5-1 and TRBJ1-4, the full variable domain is KAGVTQTPRYLIKTRGQQVTLSCSPISGHRSVSWYQQTPGQGLQFLFEYFSETQRNKGNFPGRFSGRQFSNSRSEMNVSTLELGDSALYLCASSLANGGQLFFGSGTQLSVL.

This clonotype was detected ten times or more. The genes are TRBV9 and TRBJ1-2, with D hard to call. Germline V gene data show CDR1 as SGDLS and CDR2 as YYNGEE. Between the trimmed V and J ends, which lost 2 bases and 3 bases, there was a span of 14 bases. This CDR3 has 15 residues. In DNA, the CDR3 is TGTGCCAGCAGCGTCGGGCCAGATCCCGACTATGGCTACACCTTC. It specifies CASSVGPDPDYGYTF.

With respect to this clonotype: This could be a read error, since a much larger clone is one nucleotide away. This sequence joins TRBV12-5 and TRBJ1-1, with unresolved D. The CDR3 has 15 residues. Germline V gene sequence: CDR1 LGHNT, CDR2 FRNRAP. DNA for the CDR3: TGTGCCAGCAGCAAGGGCCCTCCGGGAGGCACTGAAGCTTTCTTT. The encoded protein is CASSKGPPGGTEAFF.

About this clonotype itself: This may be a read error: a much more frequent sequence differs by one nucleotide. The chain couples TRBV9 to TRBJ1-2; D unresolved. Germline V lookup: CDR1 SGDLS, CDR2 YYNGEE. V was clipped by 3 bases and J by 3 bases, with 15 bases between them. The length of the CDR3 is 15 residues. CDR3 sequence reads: CASSAGPDPDYGYTF. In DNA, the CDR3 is TGTGCCAGCAGCGCCGGGCCAGATCCCGACTATGGCTACACCTTC. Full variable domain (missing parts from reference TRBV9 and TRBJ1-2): DSGVTQTPKHLITATGQRVTLRCSPRSGDLSVYWYQQSLDQGLQFLIQYYNGEERAKGNILERFSAQQFPDLHSELNLSSLELGDSALYFCASSAGPDPDYGYTFGSGTRLTVV.

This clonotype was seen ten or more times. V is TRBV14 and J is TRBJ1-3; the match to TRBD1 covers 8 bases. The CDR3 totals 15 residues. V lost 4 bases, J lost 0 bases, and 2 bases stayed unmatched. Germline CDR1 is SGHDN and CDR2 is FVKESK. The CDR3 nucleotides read TGTGCCAGCAGCCGACAGGGGAACTCTGGAAACACCATATATTTT. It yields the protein CASSRQGNSGNTIYF. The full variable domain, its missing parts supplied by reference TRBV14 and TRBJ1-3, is EAGVTQFPSHSVIEKGQTVTLRCDPISGHDNLYWYRRVMGKEIKFLLHFVKESKQDESGMPNNRFLAERTGGTYSTLKVQPAELEDSGVYFCASSRQGNSGNTIYFGEGSWLTVV.

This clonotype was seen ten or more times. The CDR3 protein is CASIRRGGQGVLNEQFF. The CDR3, as DNA: TGTGCCAGCATCCGCAGGGGGGGACAGGGGGTCCTTAATGAGCAGTTCTTC. This chain links TRBV6-6 with TRBJ2-1, with 11 bases that match TRBD1. CDR3 length: 17 amino acids. V was clipped by 7 bases and J by 7 bases; unmatched bases: 15. CDR1 and CDR2 (germline): MNHNY, SVGAGI (reference sequence).

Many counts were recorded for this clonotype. The CDR3 coding sequence is TGTGCCAGCAGAGGACCTAGCACGCAGACTAATGAAAAACTGTTTTTT. The encoded protein is CASRGPSTQTNEKLFF. The chain employs TRBV6-2 or TRBV6-3 and TRBJ1-4; no clear D. Germline values: CDR1 MNHEY, CDR2 SVGEGT. Trimming stripped 6 bases from V and 2 bases from J, with 16 bases between. CDR3 length: 16 residues.

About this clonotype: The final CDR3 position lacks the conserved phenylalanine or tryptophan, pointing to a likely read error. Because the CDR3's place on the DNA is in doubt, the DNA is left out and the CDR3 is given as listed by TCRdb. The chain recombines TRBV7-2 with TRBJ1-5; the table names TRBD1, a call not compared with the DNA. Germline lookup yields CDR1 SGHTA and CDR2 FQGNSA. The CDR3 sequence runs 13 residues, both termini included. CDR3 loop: CASSLGGRENTEA.

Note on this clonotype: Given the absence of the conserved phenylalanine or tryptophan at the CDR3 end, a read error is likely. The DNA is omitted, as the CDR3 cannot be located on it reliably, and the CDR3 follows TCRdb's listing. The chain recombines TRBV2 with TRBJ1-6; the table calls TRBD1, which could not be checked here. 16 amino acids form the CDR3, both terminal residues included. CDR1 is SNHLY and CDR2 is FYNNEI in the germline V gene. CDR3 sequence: CAILTGVGTSSSSVQV.

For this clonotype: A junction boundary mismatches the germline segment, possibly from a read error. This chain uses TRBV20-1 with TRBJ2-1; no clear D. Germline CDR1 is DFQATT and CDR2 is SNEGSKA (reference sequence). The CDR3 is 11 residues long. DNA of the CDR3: TGCAGTGCTAGTTCGGATCATGAAAGAGTCTTC. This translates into CSASSDHERVF.

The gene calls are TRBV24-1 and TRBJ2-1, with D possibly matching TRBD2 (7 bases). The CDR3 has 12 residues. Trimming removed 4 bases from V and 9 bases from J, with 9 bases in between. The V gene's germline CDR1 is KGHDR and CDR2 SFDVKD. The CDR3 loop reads CATSEGGREQFF. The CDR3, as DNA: TGTGCCACCAGTGAGGGGGGGCGTGAGCAGTTCTTC.

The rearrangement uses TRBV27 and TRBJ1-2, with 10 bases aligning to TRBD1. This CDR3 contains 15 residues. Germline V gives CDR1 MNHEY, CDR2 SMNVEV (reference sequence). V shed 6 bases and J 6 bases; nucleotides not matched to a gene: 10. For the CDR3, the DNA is TGTGCCAGCAGGATGCGACAGGGGGCTGATAATGGCTACACCTTC. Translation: CASRMRQGADNGYTF.

The CDR3 nucleotides are TGTGCCAGCAAACCAGAGAACAGGGGGACAGATACGCAGTATTTT. This sequence encodes CASKPENRGTDTQYF. The chain combines TRBV2 with TRBJ2-3, with TRBD1 matching over 8 bases. The CDR3 consists of 15 residues. V trimming: 7 bases; J trimming: 3 bases; junction bases outside the gene matches: 9. Germline-derived CDR1 and CDR2 are SNHLY and FYNNEI.